This is a list of T cell receptor beta chains from one sample in a study of shared clonotypes between healthy human individuals. Assay: immunoSEQ multiplex PCR; the TCRdb copy retains only in-frame clones and omits some. The data show roughly 2,300,000 clones, about 90% seen once. The sequenced material came from naive CD4+ T cells from PBMCs. These TCRs come from a man younger than 35 in good health. Some clones in this sample may be carry-over from other donors' samples. Both conserved end residues are part of each CDR3.

v_call	j_call	cdr3_aa
TRBV5-1	TRBJ2-5	CASSLGYQETQYF
TRBV6-1	TRBJ1-2	CASTPDGLYGYTF
TRBV6-1	TRBJ1-2	CASSGTGGHGYTF
TRBV18	TRBJ2-3	CASSPIIAGGPGDTQYF
TRBV7-2	TRBJ2-7	CASSSAGSYEQYF
TRBV10-3	TRBJ2-5	CAISESTRTGTAGRRTQYF
TRBV19	TRBJ1-5	CASSRTENSNQPQHF
TRBV30	TRBJ1-5	CAWAGQGGQPQHF
TRBV4-2	TRBJ2-7	CASSQGTGYIYEQYF
TRBV5-5	TRBJ1-5	CASSPLGSGPQHF
TRBV5-4	TRBJ2-5	CASSRERPTKETQYF
TRBV4-3	TRBJ1-4	CASSQVRGEKLFF
TRBV7-3	TRBJ1-5	CASSRNIIQPQHF
TRBV5-1	TRBJ1-5	CASSLGPLDGNQPQHF
TRBV30	TRBJ2-1	CAWRTGTLVSNEQFF
TRBV30	TRBJ1-5	CAWNAAGINQPQHF
TRBV10-2	TRBJ2-3	CASTEGQGAADTQYF
TRBV5-1	TRBJ2-6	CASSQLKGPGANVLTF
TRBV29-1	TRBJ2-7	CSVVETVSYEQYF
TRBV19	TRBJ2-1	CASRSGNEQFF
TRBV7-3	TRBJ2-3	CASGPGHPAGSEQYF
TRBV7-3	TRBJ2-1	CASSLIREAYNEQFF
TRBV5-1	TRBJ2-2	CASSLGATNAGELFF
TRBV5-6	TRBJ1-4	CASSRGTNEKLFF
TRBV5-5	TRBJ2-1	CASTDRTPDNEQFF
TRBV7-2	TRBJ1-2	CASSPGWGVNGYTF
TRBV11-2	TRBJ2-3	CASNHDRGSPSTQYF
TRBV7-8	TRBJ1-1	CASSPTPALEAFF
TRBV5-1	TRBJ2-2	CASRRERVNTGELFF
TRBV18	TRBJ2-6	CASSPLGTASSGANVLTF
TRBV9	TRBJ2-7	CASSVSGRIDEQYF
TRBV5-8	TRBJ1-4	CASILRLGSTNEKLFF
TRBV9	TRBJ1-1	CASSVAGKNTEAFF
TRBV18	TRBJ2-7	CASSPPGSGRSYEQYF
TRBV9	TRBJ2-3	CASSVDGRSTDTQYF
TRBV18	TRBJ1-3	CASSLDNLLSGNTIYF
TRBV18	TRBJ2-7	CASSPIPGTSSLSSYEQYF
TRBV21-1	TRBJ1-5	CASSRTGTESNQPQHF
TRBV10-2	TRBJ2-3	CASSSGGGSDTQYF
TRBV28	TRBJ2-5	CASSLRLAGQETQYF
TRBV19	TRBJ1-1	CARPQGSTEAFF
TRBV7-3	TRBJ1-2	CASSLDGDLYGYTF
TRBV30	TRBJ2-7	CAWSSAPYEQYF
TRBV7-9	TRBJ2-1	CASSLAPGLGGNEQFF